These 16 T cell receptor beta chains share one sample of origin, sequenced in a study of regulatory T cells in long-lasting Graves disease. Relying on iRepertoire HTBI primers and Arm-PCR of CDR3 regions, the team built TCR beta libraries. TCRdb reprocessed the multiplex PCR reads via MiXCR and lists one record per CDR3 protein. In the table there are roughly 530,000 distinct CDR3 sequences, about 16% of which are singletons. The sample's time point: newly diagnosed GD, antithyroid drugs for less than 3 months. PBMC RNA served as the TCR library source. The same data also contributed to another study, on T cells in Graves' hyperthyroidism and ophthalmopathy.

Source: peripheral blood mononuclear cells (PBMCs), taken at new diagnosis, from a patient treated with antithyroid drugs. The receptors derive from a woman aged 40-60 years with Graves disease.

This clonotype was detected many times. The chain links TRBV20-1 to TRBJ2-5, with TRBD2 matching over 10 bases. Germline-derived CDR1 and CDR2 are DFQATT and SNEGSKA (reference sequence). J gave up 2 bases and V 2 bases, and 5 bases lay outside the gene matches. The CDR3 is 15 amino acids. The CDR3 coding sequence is TGCAGTGCTAGACGTACTAGCGGGGTACAAGAGACCCAGTACTTC. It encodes CSARRTSGVQETQYF.

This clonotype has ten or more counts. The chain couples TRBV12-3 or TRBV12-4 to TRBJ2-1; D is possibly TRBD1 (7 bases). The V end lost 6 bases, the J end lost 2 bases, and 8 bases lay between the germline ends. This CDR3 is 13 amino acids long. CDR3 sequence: CASSRGAYNEQFF. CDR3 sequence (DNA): TGTGCCAGCAGCAGGGGGGCCTACAATGAGCAGTTCTTC.

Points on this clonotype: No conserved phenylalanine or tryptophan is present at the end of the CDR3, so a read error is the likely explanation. The CDR3 nucleotides are TGCAGCGTTTTACGGGCCGGGGAGCTGTTTCTT. Translation gives CSVLRAGELFL. This chain connects TRBV29-1 to TRBJ2-2; D uncertain. The V end was cut by 5 bases, the J end by 6 bases, with 7 bases between. Per the germline V gene, CDR1 is SQVTM and CDR2 is ANQGSEA. CDR3 length: 11 residues.

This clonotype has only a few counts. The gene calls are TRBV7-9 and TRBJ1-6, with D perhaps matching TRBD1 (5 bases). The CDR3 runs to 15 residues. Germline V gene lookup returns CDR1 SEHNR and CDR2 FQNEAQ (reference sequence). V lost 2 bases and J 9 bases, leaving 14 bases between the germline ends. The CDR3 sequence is CASSLFEVGGSPLHF. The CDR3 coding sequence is TGTGCCAGCAGCTTATTCGAAGTCGGGGGTTCACCCCTCCACTTT.

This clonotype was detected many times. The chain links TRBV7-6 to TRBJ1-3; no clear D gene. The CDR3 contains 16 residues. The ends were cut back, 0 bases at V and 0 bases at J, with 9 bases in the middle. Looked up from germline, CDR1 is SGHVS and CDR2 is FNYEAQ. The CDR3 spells CASSLAPASSGNTIYF. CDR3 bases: TGTGCCAGCAGCTTAGCGCCGGCAAGCTCTGGAAACACCATATATTTT.

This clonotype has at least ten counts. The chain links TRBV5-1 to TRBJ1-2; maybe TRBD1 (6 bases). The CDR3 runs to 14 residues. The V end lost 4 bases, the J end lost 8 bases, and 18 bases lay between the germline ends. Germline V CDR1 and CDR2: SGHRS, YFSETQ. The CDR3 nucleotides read TGCGCCAGCAGCCCTACAGGGATGTTGCCCGGCTACACCTTC. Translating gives CASSPTGMLPGYTF.

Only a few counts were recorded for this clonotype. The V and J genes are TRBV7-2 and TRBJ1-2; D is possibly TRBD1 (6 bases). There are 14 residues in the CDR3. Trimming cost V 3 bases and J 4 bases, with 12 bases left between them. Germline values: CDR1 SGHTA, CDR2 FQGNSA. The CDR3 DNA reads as TGTGCCAGCAGCTTCTCTGGACAGACCTATGGCTACACCTTC. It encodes CASSFSGQTYGYTF.

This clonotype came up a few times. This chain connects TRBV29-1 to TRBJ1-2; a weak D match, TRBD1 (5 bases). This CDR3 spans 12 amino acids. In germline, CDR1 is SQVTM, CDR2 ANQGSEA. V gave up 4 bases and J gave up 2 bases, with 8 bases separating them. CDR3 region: CSVVAGNYGYTF. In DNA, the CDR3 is TGCAGCGTTGTCGCAGGGAACTATGGCTACACCTTC.

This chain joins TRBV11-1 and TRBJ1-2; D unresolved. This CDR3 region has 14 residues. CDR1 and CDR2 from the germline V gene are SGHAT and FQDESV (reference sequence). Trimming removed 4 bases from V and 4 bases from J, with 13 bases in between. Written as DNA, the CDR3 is TGTGCCAGCAGCTCGGACGGTCCCCCCTATGGCTACACCTTC. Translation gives CASSSDGPPYGYTF.

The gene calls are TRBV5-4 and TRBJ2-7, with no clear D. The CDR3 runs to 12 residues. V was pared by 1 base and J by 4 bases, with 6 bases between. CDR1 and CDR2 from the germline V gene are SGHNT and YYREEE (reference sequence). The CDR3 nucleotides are TGTGCCAGCAGCTTGCTGGATTACGAGCAGTACTTC. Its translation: CASSLLDYEQYF.

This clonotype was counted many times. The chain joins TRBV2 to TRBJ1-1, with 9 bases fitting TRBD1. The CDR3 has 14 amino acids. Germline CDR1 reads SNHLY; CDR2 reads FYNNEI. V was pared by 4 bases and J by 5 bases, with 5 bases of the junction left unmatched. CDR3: CASSGTGVGTEAFF. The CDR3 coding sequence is TGTGCCAGCAGTGGGACAGGGGTTGGGACTGAAGCTTTCTTT.

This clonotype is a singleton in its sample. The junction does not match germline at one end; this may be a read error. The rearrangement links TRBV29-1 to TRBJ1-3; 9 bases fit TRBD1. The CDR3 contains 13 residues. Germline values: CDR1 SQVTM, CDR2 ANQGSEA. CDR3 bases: TGCAGCGCCGGACAGGGGTCTGGAAACACCGTATATTTT. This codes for CSAGQGSGNTVYF.

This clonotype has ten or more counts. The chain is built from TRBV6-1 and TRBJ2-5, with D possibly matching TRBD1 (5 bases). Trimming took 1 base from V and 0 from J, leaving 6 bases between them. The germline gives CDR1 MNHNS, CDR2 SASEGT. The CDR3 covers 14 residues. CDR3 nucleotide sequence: TGTGCCAGCAGTGAAGGCAGGGACCAAGAGACCCAGTACTTC. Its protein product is CASSEGRDQETQYF.

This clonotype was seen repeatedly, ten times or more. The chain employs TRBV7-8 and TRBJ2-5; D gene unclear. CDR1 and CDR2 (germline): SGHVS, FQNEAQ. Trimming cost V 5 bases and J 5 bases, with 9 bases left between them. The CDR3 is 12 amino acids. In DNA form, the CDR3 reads TGTGCCAGCAGCCCCGTCGCGGAGACCCAGTACTTC. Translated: CASSPVAETQYF. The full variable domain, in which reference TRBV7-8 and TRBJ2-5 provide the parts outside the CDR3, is GAGVSQSPRYKVAKRGQDVALRCDPISGHVSLFWYQQALGQGPEFLTYFQNEAQLDKSGLPSDRFFAERPEGSVSTLKIQRTQQEDSAVYLCASSPVAETQYFGPGTRLLVL.

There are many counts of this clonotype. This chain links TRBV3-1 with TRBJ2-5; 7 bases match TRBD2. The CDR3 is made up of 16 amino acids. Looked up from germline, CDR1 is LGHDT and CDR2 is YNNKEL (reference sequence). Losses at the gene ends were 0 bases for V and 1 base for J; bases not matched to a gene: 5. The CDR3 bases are TGTGCCAGCAGCCAAGAGCTAGCGGACTTCCAAGAGACCCAGTACTTC. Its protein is CASSQELADFQETQYF.

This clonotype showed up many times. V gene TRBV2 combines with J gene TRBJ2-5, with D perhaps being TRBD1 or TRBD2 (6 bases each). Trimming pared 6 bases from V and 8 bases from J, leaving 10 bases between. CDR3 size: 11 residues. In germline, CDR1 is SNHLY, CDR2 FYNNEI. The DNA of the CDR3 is TGTGCCAGCAGACAGGGAGGTACCCAGTACTTC. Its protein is CASRQGGTQYF.